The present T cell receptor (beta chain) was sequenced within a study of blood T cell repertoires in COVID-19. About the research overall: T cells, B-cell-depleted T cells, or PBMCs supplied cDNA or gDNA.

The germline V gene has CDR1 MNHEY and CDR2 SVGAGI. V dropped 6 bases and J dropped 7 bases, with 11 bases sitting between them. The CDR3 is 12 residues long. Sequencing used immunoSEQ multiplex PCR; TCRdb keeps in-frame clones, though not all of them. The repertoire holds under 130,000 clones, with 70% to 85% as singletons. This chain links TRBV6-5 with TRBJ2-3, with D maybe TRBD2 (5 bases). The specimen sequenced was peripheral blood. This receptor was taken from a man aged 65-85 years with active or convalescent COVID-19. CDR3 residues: CASSVGENTQYF. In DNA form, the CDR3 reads TGTGCCAGCAGCGTTGGGGAGAATACGCAGTATTTT.